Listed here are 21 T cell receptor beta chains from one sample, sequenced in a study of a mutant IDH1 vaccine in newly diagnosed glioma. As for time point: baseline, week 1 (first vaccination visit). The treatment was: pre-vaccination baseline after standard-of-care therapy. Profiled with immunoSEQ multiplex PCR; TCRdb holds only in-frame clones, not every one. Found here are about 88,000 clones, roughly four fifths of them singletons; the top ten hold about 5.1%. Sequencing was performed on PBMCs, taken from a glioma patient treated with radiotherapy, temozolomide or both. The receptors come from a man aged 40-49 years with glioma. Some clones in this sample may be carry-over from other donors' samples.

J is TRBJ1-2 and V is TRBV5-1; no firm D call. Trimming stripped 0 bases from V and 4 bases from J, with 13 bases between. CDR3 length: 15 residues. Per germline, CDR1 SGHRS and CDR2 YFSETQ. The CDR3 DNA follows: TGCGCCAGCAGCTTGGACGGAGTGGGGAGCTATGGCTACACCTTC. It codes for CASSLDGVGSYGYTF.

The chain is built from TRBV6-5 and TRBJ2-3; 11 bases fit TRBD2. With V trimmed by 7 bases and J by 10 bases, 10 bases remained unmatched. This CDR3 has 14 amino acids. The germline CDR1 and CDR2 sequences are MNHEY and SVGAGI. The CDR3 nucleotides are TGTGCCAGCACCCAGGCCGGGACTAGCGGCGCGCAGTATTTT. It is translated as CASTQAGTSGAQYF.

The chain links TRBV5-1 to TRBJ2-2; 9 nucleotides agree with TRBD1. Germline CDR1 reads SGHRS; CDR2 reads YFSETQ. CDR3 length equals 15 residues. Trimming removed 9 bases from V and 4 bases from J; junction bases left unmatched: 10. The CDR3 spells CATQAGQGSTGELFF. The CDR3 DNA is TGCGCCACCCAGGCGGGACAGGGCTCCACCGGGGAGCTGTTTTTT.

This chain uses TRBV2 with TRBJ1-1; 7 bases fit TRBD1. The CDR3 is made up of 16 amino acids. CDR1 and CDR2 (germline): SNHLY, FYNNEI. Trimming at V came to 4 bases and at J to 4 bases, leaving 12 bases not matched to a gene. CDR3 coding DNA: TGTGCCAGCAGTGGGGGGCCCCAGGGGGGTTCCACTGAAGCTTTCTTT. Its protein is CASSGGPQGGSTEAFF.

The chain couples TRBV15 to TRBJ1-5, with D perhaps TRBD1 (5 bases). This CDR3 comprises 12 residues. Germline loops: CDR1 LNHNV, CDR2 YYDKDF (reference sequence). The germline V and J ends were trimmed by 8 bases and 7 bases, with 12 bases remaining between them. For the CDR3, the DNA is TGTGCCACCGGTAGGGGAGAACAGCCCCAGCATTTT. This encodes CATGRGEQPQHF.

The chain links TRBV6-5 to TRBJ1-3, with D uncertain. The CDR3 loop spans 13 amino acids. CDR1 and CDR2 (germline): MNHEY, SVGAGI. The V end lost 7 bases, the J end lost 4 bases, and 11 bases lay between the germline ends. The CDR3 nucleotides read TGTGCCAGCACCTCCTTACTCGGAAACACCATATATTTT. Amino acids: CASTSLLGNTIYF.

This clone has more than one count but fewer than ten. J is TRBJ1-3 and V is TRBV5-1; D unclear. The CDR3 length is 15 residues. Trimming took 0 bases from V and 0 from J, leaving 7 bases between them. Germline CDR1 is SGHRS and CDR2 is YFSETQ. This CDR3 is CASSLERSSGNTIYF. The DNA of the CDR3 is TGCGCCAGCAGCTTGGAACGGTCCTCTGGAAACACCATATATTTT.

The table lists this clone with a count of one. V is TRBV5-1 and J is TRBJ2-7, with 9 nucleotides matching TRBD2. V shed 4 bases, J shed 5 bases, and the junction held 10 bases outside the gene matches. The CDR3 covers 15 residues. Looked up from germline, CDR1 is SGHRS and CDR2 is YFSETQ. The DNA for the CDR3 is TGCGCCAGCAGCCCGGGGACTAGCCACCGGGACGAGCAGTACTTC. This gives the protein CASSPGTSHRDEQYF. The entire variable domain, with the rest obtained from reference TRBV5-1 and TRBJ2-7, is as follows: KAGVTQTPRYLIKTRGQQVTLSCSPISGHRSVSWYQQTPGQGLQFLFEYFSETQRNKGNFPGRFSGRQFSNSRSEMNVSTLELGDSALYLCASSPGTSHRDEQYFGPGTRLTVT.

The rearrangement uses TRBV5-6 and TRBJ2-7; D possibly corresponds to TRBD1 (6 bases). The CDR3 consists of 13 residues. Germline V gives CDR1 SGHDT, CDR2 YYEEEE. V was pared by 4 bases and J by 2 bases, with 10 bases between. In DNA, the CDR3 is TGTGCCAGCAGCCGGACAGCAACCTACGAGCAGTACTTC. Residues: CASSRTATYEQYF.

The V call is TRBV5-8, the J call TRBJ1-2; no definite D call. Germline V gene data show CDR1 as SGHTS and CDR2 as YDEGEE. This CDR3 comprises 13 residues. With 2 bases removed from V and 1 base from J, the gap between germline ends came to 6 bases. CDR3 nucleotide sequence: TGTGCCAGCAGCTTCGGGGTTAACTATGGCTACACCTTC. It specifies CASSFGVNYGYTF.

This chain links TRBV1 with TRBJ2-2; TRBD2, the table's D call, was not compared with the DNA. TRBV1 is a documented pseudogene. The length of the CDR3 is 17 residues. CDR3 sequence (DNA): TGCACCAGCAGCCAAGATAGACTAGCGGGGTCCACCGGGGAGCTGTTTTTT. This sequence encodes CTSSQDRLAGSTGELFF.

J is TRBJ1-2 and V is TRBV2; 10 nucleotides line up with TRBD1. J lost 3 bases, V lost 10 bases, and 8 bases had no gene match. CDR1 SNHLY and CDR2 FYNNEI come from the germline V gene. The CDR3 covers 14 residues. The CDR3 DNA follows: TGTGCCACGCTCGGGACAGGGGCAGACTATGGCTACACCTTC. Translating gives CATLGTGADYGYTF.

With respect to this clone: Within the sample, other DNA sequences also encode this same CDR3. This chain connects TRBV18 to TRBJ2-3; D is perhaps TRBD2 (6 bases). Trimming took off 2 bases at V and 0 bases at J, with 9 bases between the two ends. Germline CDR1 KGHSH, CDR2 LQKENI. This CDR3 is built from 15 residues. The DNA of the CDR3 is TGTGCCAGCTCACCAACTGGGACTAGCACAGATACGCAGTATTTT. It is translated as CASSPTGTSTDTQYF.

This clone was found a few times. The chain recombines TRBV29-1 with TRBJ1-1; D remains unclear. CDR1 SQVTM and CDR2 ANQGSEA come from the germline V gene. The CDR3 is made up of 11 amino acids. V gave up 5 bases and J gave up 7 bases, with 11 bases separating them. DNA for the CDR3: TGCAGCGTTTGGGGAGGCAGTGAAGCTTTCTTT. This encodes CSVWGGSEAFF.

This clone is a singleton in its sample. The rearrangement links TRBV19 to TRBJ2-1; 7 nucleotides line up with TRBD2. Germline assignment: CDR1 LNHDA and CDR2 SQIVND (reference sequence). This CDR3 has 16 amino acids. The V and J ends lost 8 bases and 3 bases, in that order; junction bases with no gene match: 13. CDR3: CASQSGSSGVYNEQFF. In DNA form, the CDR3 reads TGTGCCAGTCAGTCGGGGTCTAGCGGCGTCTACAATGAGCAGTTCTTC.

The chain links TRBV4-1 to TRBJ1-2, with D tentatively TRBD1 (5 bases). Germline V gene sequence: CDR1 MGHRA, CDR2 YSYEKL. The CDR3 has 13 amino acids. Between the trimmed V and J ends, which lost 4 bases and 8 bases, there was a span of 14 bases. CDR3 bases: TGCGCCAGCAGCCTTCTCGGGACTTCCGGCTACACCTTC. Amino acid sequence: CASSLLGTSGYTF.

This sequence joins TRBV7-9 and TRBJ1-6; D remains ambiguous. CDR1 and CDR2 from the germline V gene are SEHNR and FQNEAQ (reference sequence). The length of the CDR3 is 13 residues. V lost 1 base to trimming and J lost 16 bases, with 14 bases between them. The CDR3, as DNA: TGTGCCAGCAGCTTAGGGGCTGGGATCCGTCTCCACTTT. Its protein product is CASSLGAGIRLHF.

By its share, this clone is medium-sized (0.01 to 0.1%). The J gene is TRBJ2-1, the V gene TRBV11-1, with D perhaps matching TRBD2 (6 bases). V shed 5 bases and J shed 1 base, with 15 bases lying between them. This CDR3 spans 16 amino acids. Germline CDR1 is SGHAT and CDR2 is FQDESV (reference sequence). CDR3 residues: CASSPLTSRSYNEQFF. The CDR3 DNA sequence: TGTGCCAGCAGCCCACTCACTAGCCGGTCCTACAATGAGCAGTTCTTC.

The CDR3 spells CASSRTGGDTEAFF. CDR3 in DNA: TGCGCCAGCAGCCGCACAGGGGGCGACACTGAAGCTTTCTTT. V is TRBV4-1 and J is TRBJ1-1; 9 nucleotides match TRBD1. The germline V gene has CDR1 MGHRA and CDR2 YSYEKL. Trimming removed 4 bases from V and 3 bases from J; junction bases left unmatched: 3. The CDR3 runs to 14 residues.

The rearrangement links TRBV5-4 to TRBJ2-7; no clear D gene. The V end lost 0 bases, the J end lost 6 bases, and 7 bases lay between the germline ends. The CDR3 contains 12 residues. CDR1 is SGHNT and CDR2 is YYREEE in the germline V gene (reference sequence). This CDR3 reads CASSLGASEQYF. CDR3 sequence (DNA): TGTGCCAGCAGCTTGGGTGCATCCGAGCAGTACTTC.

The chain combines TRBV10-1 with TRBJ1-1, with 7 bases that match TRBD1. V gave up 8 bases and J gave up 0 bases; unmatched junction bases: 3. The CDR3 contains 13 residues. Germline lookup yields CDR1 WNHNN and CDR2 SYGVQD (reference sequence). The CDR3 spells CASQQGLNTEAFF. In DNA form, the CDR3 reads TGCGCCAGCCAACAGGGGTTGAACACTGAAGCTTTCTTT.